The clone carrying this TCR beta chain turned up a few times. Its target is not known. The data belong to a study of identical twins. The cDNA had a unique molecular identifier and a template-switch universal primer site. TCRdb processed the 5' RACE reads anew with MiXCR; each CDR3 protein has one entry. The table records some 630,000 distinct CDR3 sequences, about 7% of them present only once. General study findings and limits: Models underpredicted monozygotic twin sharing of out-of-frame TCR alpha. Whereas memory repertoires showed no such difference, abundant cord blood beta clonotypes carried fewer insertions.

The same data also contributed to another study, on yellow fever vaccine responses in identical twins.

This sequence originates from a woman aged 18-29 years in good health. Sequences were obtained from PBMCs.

The CDR3 is CATSGENQPQHF. The CDR3 DNA follows: TGTGCCACCAGCGGGGAAAATCAGCCCCAGCATTTT. The chain links TRBV15 to TRBJ1-5; D uncertain. CDR3 length: 12 amino acids. Trimming took off 5 bases at V and 4 bases at J, with 6 bases between the two ends. From germline, CDR1 is LNHNV and CDR2 YYDKDF (reference sequence).